These 27 T cell receptor beta chains came from one sample sequenced in a study of blood T cell repertoires in COVID-19. Assay: immunoSEQ multiplex PCR; the TCRdb copy retains only in-frame clones and omits some. In the table there are roughly 220,000 clones, around 81% of which are singletons. The sequencing sample was made of peripheral blood. The origin of the receptors is a woman aged 60-75 years with acute or convalescent COVID-19.

The table lists this clone with a few counts. The chain is built from TRBV4-2 and TRBJ1-2; 9 bases are shared with TRBD1. Germline CDR1 reads LGHNA; CDR2 reads YNFKEQ. The CDR3 runs 14 residues. V was clipped by 3 bases and J by 6 bases; unmatched bases: 5. The CDR3 DNA sequence: TGTGCCAGCAGCCAGGCCGGGACAGGGAATGGCTACACCTTC. It yields the protein CASSQAGTGNGYTF.

The rearrangement links TRBV21-1 to TRBJ1-2; the table's TRBD1 call for D was not verified on the DNA. TRBV21-1 is a pseudogene. The length of the CDR3 is 15 residues. CDR3: CASSRLTQGALGYTF. CDR3 nucleotide sequence: TGTGCCAGCAGCCGTCTGACCCAGGGGGCGCTTGGCTACACCTTC.

CDR3 nucleotides: TGCGCCAGCAGCCGGGAAGACCGGGACAAGGGTCACGAGCAGTACTTC. It yields the protein CASSREDRDKGHEQYF. V is TRBV5-1 and J is TRBJ2-7; perhaps TRBD1 as D (6 bases). The CDR3 contains 16 residues. Trimming removed 4 bases at V and 5 bases at J, with 22 bases between. Germline V lookup: CDR1 SGHRS, CDR2 YFSETQ.

Only one count was recorded for this clone. This chain connects TRBV2 to TRBJ2-7, with 9 bases identical to TRBD1. The J segment lost 3 bases and the V segment lost 6 bases, leaving 15 bases of the junction unmatched. The CDR3 runs 17 residues. CDR1 and CDR2 (germline): SNHLY, FYNNEI. The CDR3 DNA reads as TGTGCCAGCAGCGAGAGGATAGGACAGGGGTTCGACTACGAGCAGTACTTC. Translated: CASSERIGQGFDYEQYF.

This chain links TRBV6-2 or TRBV6-3 with TRBJ2-1; 10 bases fit TRBD1. Unmatched junction bases numbered 7, after V lost 2 bases and J lost 6 bases. This CDR3 is built from 16 residues. Germline V CDR1 and CDR2: MNHEY, SVGEGT. In nucleotides, the CDR3 is TGTGCCAGCAGTTACGCGACCGGGACAGGGGTCAATGAGCAGTTCTTC. Translation gives CASSYATGTGVNEQFF.

The gene calls are TRBV30 and TRBJ2-1, with TRBD2 as a possible D gene (5 bases). The CDR3 contains 14 residues. The V gene lost 0 bases and the J gene lost 3 bases, with 9 bases spanning the gap. The germline V gene encodes CDR1 GTSNPN and CDR2 SVGIG (reference sequence). The CDR3 DNA reads TGTGCCTGGAGTGTACGGACTGGCTACAATGAGCAGTTCTTC. As protein: CAWSVRTGYNEQFF.

The rearrangement links TRBV29-1 to TRBJ1-1; D uncertain. The CDR3 loop spans 14 amino acids. The germline V gene has CDR1 SQVTM and CDR2 ANQGSEA. Trimming left V 3 bases short and J 0 bases short, with 11 bases between. The CDR3 DNA is TGCAGCGTTGAGTTAGCCCCCATGAACACTGAAGCTTTCTTT. Its protein product is CSVELAPMNTEAFF.

This clone was recorded at least ten times. The V call is TRBV2, the J call TRBJ1-1, with 7 bases fitting TRBD1. This CDR3 has 17 amino acids. J lost 0 bases, V lost 5 bases, and 12 bases had no gene match. The V gene's germline CDR1 is SNHLY and CDR2 FYNNEI. The CDR3 DNA reads TGTGCCAGCAGTATAAGACAGGGACGGACCCTGAACACTGAAGCTTTCTTT. This codes for CASSIRQGRTLNTEAFF.

The chain uses TRBV7-2 and TRBJ2-3; D gene uncertain. V lost 5 bases and J 6 bases, leaving 12 bases between the germline ends. This CDR3 contains 13 residues. CDR1 SGHTA and CDR2 FQGNSA come from the germline V gene. The CDR3 DNA reads as TGTGCCAGCAGCCGCAGTCCCGCCGATACGCAGTATTTT. Its protein product is CASSRSPADTQYF.

The chain recombines TRBV7-9 with TRBJ2-7; D possibly corresponds to TRBD2 (6 bases). CDR1 is SEHNR, CDR2 FQNEAQ, per germline (reference sequence). The CDR3 spans 16 residues. The V end lost 6 bases, the J end lost 2 bases, and 20 bases lay between the germline ends. The CDR3 bases are TGTGCCAGCAGTCGGGGGACCGCGGCCCCTCCCTACGAGCAGTACTTC. Translation gives CASSRGTAAPPYEQYF.

The chain combines TRBV5-6 with TRBJ2-1, with 8 bases aligning to TRBD2. CDR3 size: 16 residues. The V gene end was trimmed by 2 bases and the J gene end by 7 bases; junction bases not matched to a gene: 11. Germline CDR1 SGHDT, CDR2 YYEEEE. CDR3 nucleotide sequence: TGTGCCAGCAGCTTTGCGCCCGGGACTAGGGGGAATGAGCAGTTCTTC. Translating gives CASSFAPGTRGNEQFF.

V gene TRBV10-3 combines with J gene TRBJ1-5; D gene ambiguous. The ends were cut back, 2 bases at V and 1 base at J, with 3 bases in the middle. This CDR3 has 13 amino acids. The germline CDR1 and CDR2 sequences are ENHRY and SYGVKD. CDR3 loop: CAISEESNQPQHF. CDR3 nucleotides: TGTGCCATCAGTGAGGAGAGCAATCAGCCCCAGCATTTT.

The chain combines TRBV11-2 with TRBJ1-1; unclear D gene. The CDR3 runs 13 residues. Per the germline V gene, CDR1 is SGHAT and CDR2 is FQNNGV. V dropped 5 bases and J dropped 1 base, with 8 bases sitting between them. The CDR3 nucleotides are TGTGCCAGCAGCCCGCACGGGAACACTGAAGCTTTCTTT. Its translation is CASSPHGNTEAFF.

This chain joins TRBV11-2 and TRBJ1-4; D is ambiguous. Germline CDR1 and CDR2: SGHAT and FQNNGV. Trimming removed 5 bases from V and 4 bases from J, with 11 bases in between. This CDR3 region has 14 residues. The CDR3 nucleotides are TGTGCCAGCAGCGAGCGCGCCAGTAATGAAAAACTGTTTTTT. Its translation is CASSERASNEKLFF.

In nucleotides, the CDR3 is TGTGCCAGCAGCCCAACTACAGGGGTATCCGCTGGCTACACCTTC. It is translated as CASSPTTGVSAGYTF. V is TRBV7-2 and J is TRBJ1-2; 7 bases map to TRBD1. CDR1 is SGHTA, CDR2 FQGNSA, per germline. The CDR3 is 15 amino acids. The V gene end was trimmed by 5 bases and the J gene end by 7 bases; junction bases not matched to a gene: 13. The full variable domain, its missing parts supplied by reference TRBV7-2 and TRBJ1-2, is GAGVSQSPSNKVTEKGKDVELRCDPISGHTALYWYRQSLGQGLEFLIYFQGNSAPDKSGLPSDRFSAERTGGSVSTLTIQRTQQEDSAVYLCASSPTTGVSAGYTFGSGTRLTVV.

The chain carries TRBV29-1 and TRBJ2-1; TRBD1 agrees at 7 bases. This CDR3 is built from 12 residues. Trimming removed 6 bases from V and 4 bases from J; junction bases left unmatched: 3. The germline CDR1 and CDR2 sequences are SQVTM and ANQGSEA. CDR3 in DNA: TGCAGCGTGGGGACAGCATACAATGAGCAGTTCTTC. Its protein is CSVGTAYNEQFF.

The J gene is TRBJ2-2, the V gene TRBV25-1, with TRBD1 as a possible D gene (6 bases). CDR3 length equals 14 residues. Germline lookup yields CDR1 MGHDK and CDR2 SYGVNS. V was shortened by 5 bases and J by 1 base, with 8 bases between the two germline ends. DNA for the CDR3: TGTGCCAGCAGTAAACAGGGGAACACCGGGGAGCTGTTTTTT. It specifies CASSKQGNTGELFF.

The rearrangement joins TRBV27 to TRBJ2-1; 10 nucleotides match TRBD1. Trimming took 5 bases from V and 2 from J; bases not matched to a gene: 6. Germline lookup yields CDR1 MNHEY and CDR2 SMNVEV (reference sequence). The CDR3 is 16 amino acids. CDR3 sequence (DNA): TGTGCCAGCAGTCCCCAGGGACAGGGGCCCTACAATGAGCAGTTCTTC. Translation: CASSPQGQGPYNEQFF.

The chain couples TRBV27 to TRBJ1-6; 9 bases map to TRBD1. This CDR3 has 16 residues. V trimming: 6 bases; J trimming: 4 bases; junction bases outside the gene matches: 7. Germline lookup yields CDR1 MNHEY and CDR2 SMNVEV (reference sequence). Written as DNA, the CDR3 is TGTGCCAGCAGAAGGACAGGGGCTTTGTATAATTCACCCCTCCACTTT. This translates into CASRRTGALYNSPLHF.

This chain connects TRBV6-2 or TRBV6-3 to TRBJ1-1; the D gene is possibly TRBD1 (6 bases). Trimming removed 5 bases at V and 6 bases at J, with 13 bases between. Germline loops: CDR1 MNHEY, CDR2 SVGEGT. The length of the CDR3 is 13 residues. CDR3: CASSRNRDAEAFF. The CDR3 DNA follows: TGTGCCAGCAGTCGTAACAGGGACGCTGAAGCTTTCTTT.

This clone showed up just a few times. Here the CDR3 reads CASSVTAGDTQYF. The DNA for the CDR3 is TGTGCCAGCAGTGTGACCGCAGGGGATACGCAGTATTTT. The chain carries TRBV25-1 and TRBJ2-3, with D tentatively TRBD1 (5 bases). Germline CDR1 is MGHDK and CDR2 is SYGVNS. The ends were cut back, 4 bases at V and 6 bases at J, with 11 bases in the middle. The CDR3 consists of 13 residues.

The chain combines TRBV10-3 with TRBJ2-5; TRBD2 matches 9 bases. Germline V gene data show CDR1 as ENHRY and CDR2 as SYGVKD. CDR3 length equals 15 residues. Trimming removed 2 bases from V and 0 bases from J; junction bases left unmatched: 1. Written as DNA, the CDR3 is TGTGCCATCAGTGAGACTAGCGGGTACCAAGAGACCCAGTACTTC. Residues: CAISETSGYQETQYF.

This clone was picked up one time. This chain links TRBV19 with TRBJ1-6; D may be TRBD1 (5 bases). Per germline, CDR1 LNHDA and CDR2 SQIVND (reference sequence). The CDR3 totals 14 residues. With 5 bases removed from V and 7 bases from J, the gap between germline ends came to 12 bases. The CDR3 nucleotides are TGTGCCAGTAGTCTCAATGGGGGGAATTCACCCCTCCACTTT. Amino acids: CASSLNGGNSPLHF.

The rearrangement links TRBV6-6 to TRBJ1-1, with unresolved D. Trimming stripped 7 bases from V and 1 base from J, with 19 bases between. CDR1 is MNHNY and CDR2 is SVGAGI in the germline V gene (reference sequence). The CDR3 runs to 16 residues. The CDR3 spells CASTQLPQASNTEAFF. CDR3 nucleotide sequence: TGTGCCAGCACACAACTCCCTCAGGCTTCGAACACTGAAGCTTTCTTT.

This clone was counted a few times. V usage is TRBV2 and J usage is TRBJ1-1, with 7 bases lining up with TRBD1. The CDR3 loop spans 11 amino acids. Germline V gene sequence: CDR1 SNHLY, CDR2 FYNNEI. Unmatched junction bases numbered 7, after V lost 8 bases and J lost 10 bases. This CDR3 is CASFYQGGAFF. Written as DNA, the CDR3 is TGTGCCAGCTTTTACCAGGGGGGAGCTTTCTTT.

This clone showed up just once. The J gene is TRBJ2-7, the V gene TRBV6-6; 8 bases are shared with TRBD1. The V segment lost 8 bases and the J segment 0 bases; nucleotides outside the gene matches: 9. This CDR3 region has 15 residues. The V gene's germline CDR1 is MNHNY and CDR2 SVGAGI (reference sequence). CDR3 in amino acids: CASARGTGDSYEQYF. The CDR3 DNA reads as TGTGCCAGCGCCAGAGGGACAGGTGACTCCTACGAGCAGTACTTC.

This chain joins TRBV4-2 and TRBJ1-1; D not certain. Per germline, CDR1 LGHNA and CDR2 YNFKEQ. The CDR3 loop spans 14 amino acids. Trimming shortened V by 1 base and J by 1 base, and 7 bases separated the two germline ends. CDR3 residues: CASSQVGQNTEAFF. The DNA of the CDR3 is TGTGCCAGCAGCCAAGTGGGCCAGAACACTGAAGCTTTCTTT.